The clone carrying this TCR beta chain was observed at least ten times. The antigen remains undetermined. Other DNA sequences in the sample encode the same CDR3. Germline loops: CDR1 KGHSH, CDR2 LQKENI. The length of the CDR3 is 12 residues. Trimming removed 2 bases at V and 10 bases at J, with 6 bases between. This record belongs to a study of metastatic and nonmetastatic thyroid tumors. Across the whole study: Repertoire comparisons spanned blood and tumor or nodule tissue from malignant and benign thyroid patients. General observations from the study: Within blood and tumor, benign nodules reportedly had significantly lower TCR beta diversity than malignant thyroid tumors did.

Every patient underwent thyroid surgery untreated. With MiXCR, TCRdb called clones anew from the PCR reads. The sample has about 92,000 clones; about 16% are singletons. The J gene is TRBJ1-6, the V gene TRBV18, with no clear D. Sequenced: blood. The receptor was derived from a female donor with papillary thyroid cancer or a benign thyroid nodule (not recorded which). Some clones in this sample may be carry-over from other donors' samples. The chain's CDR3 is CASSPANSPLHF. CDR3 nucleotide sequence: TGTGCCAGCTCACCAGCAAACTCACCCCTCCACTTT. The full variable domain, rest sourced from reference TRBV18 and TRBJ1-6, is NAGVMQNPRHLVRRRGQEARLRCSPMKGHSHVYWYRQLPEEGLKFMVYLQKENIIDESGMPKERFSAEFPKEGPSILRIQQVVRGDSAAYFCASSPANSPLHFGNGTRLTVT.